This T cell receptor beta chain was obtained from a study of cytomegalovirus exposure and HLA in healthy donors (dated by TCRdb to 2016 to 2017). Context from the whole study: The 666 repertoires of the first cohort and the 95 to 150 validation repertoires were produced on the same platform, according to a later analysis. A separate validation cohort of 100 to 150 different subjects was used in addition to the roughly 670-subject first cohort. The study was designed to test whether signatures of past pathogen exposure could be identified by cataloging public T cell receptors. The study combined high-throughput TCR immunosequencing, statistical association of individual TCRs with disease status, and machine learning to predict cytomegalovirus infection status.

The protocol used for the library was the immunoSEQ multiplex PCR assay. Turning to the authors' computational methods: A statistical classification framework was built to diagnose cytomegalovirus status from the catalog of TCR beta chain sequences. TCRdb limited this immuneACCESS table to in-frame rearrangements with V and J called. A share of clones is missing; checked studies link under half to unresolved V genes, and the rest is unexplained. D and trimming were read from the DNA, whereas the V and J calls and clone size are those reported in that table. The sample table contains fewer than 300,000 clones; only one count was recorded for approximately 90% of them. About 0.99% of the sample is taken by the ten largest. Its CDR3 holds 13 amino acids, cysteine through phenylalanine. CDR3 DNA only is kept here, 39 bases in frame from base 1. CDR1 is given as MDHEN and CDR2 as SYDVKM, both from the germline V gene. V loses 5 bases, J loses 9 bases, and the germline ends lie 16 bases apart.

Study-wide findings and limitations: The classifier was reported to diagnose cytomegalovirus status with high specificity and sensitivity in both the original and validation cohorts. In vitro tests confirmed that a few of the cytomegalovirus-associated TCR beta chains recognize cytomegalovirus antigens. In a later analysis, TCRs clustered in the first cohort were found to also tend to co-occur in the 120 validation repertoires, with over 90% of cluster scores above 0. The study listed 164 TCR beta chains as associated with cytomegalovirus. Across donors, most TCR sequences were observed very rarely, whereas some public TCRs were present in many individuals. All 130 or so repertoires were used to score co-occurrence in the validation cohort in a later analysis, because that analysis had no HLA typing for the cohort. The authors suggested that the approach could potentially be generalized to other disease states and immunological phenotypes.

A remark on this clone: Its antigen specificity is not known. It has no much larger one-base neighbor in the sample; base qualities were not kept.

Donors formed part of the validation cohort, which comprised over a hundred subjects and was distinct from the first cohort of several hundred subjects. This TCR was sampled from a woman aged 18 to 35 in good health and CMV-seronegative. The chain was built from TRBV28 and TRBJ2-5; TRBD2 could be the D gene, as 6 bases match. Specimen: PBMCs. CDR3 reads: CASSGSGWGAQYF. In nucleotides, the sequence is TGTGCCAGCAGTGGATCCGGATGGGGGGCCCAGTACTTC.